This T cell receptor (beta chain) was found in a study of T cells in Graves' hyperthyroidism and ophthalmopathy. Study findings and constraints: Most expanded thyroid clonotypes above 0.001 also appeared in blood. A 13 V-J model separated ophthalmopathy from stable hyperthyroidism.

Patients aged 18 to 65 had newly diagnosed hyperthyroidism that had lasted under 2 months. Exclusions: uncontrolled infection, other autoimmune disease, pregnancy, lactation. From RNA transcripts, TCR beta CDR3 regions were amplified. The primer set for the first-round RT-PCR of the TCR CDR3 was HTBI. One entry per CDR3 protein, called by TCRdb with MiXCR from the multiplex PCR reads. In the table there are 250,000 to 300,000 distinct CDR3 sequences, about 13% of which are singletons. Germline lookup yields CDR1 DFQATT and CDR2 SNEGSKA (reference sequence). The CDR3 runs to 14 residues. The junction had 9 bases not matched to a gene; V was cut back by 1 base and J by 7 bases. This clonotype was detected many times. Its antigen is not identified.

The sequenced material came from blood. This chain uses TRBV20-1 with TRBJ2-7, with 8 bases aligning to TRBD2. The origin of this receptor is a woman aged 40 to 49 with Graves' hyperthyroidism. The CDR3 nucleotides read TGCAGTGCTAGAGCGCCTAGCGGGCCCGGAGAGCAGTACTTC. It translates to CSARAPSGPGEQYF.